Reported below is one T cell receptor (beta chain). What it binds is not known. This specimen belongs to a study of T cell responses to AZD1222 COVID-19 vaccine. Study results and limitations: AZD1222 recipients seropositive at baseline numbered only six or seven. White British donors predominated, females outnumbered males, and clonal diversity was possibly underestimated.

The assay was immunoSEQ multiplex PCR, and TCRdb's table has in-frame clones only and misses some. The data hold 80,000 or so clones, with over 75% observed a single time. Specimen: peripheral blood, collected 28 days after the second AZD1222 dose. The TCR comes from an adult who received the AZD1222 COVID-19 vaccine.

DNA for the CDR3: TGTGCCAGCAGCTTTTTGGCCGTCTCCCAGCAGTACTTC. This translates into CASSFLAVSQQYF. The chain carries TRBV11-3 and TRBJ2-7; no firm D call. CDR3 size: 13 residues. Germline V gives CDR1 SGHNT, CDR2 YENEEA. V lost 3 bases and J lost 8, with 14 bases in between. Looking up the rest from reference TRBV11-3 and TRBJ2-7 gives the full variable domain: EAGVVQSPRYKIIEKKQPVAFWCNPISGHNTLYWYLQNLGQGPELLIRYENEEAVDDSQLPKDRFSAERLKGVDSTLKIQPAELGDSAVYLCASSFLAVSQQYFGPGTRLTVT.